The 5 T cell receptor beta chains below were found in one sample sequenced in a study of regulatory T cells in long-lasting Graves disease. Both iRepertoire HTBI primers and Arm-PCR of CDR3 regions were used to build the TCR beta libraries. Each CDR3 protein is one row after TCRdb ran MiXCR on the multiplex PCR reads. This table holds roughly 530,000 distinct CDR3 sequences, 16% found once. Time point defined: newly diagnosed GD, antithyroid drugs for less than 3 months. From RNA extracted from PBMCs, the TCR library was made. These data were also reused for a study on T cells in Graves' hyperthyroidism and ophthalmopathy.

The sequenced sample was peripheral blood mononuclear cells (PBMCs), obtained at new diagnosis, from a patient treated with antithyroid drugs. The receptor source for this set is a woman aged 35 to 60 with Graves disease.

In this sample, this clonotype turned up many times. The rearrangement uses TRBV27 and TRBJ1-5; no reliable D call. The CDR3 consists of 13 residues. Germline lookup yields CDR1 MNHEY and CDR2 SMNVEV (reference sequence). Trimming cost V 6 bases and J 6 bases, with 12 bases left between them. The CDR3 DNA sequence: TGTGCCAGCAGACCCACATGGGGTCAGCCCCAGCATTTT. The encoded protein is CASRPTWGQPQHF.

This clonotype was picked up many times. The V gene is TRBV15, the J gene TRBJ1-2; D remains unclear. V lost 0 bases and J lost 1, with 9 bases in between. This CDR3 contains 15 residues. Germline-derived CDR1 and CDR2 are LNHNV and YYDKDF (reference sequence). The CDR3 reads CATSREPTLNYGYTF. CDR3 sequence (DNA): TGTGCCACCAGCAGAGAACCGACTCTTAACTATGGCTACACCTTC.

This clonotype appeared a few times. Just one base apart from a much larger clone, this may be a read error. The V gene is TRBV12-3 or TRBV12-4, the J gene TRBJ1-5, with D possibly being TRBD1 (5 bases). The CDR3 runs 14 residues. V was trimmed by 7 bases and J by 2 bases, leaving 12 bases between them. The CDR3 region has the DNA TGTGCCAGCACTCTGGGGCACGGCAATCAGCCCCAGCATTTT. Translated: CASTLGHGNQPQHF.

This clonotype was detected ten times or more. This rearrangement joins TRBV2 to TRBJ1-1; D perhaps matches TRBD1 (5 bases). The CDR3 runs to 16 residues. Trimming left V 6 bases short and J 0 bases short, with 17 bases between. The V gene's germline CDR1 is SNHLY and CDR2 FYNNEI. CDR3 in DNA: TGTGCCAGCAGCGCATCCTCCGGGACTGTGAACACTGAAGCTTTCTTT. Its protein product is CASSASSGTVNTEAFF.

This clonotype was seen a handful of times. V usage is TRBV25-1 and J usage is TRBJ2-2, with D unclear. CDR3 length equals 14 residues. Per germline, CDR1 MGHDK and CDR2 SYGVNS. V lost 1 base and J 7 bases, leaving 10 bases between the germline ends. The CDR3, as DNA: TGTGCCAGCAGTGAATGGACGCCCTACGGGGAGCTGTTTTTT. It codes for CASSEWTPYGELFF.